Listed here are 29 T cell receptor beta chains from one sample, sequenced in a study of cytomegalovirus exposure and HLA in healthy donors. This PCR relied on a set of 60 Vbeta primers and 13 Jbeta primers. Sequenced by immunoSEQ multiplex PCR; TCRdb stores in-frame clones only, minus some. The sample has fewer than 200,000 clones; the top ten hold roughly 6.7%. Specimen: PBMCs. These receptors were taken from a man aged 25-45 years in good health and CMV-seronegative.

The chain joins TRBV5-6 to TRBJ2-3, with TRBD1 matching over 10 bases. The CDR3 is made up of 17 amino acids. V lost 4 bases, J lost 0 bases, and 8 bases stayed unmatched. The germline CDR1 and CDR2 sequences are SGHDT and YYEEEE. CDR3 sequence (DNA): TGTGCCAGCAGCCTGTTCCGACAGGGGGCAAGCACAGATACGCAGTATTTT. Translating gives CASSLFRQGASTDTQYF.

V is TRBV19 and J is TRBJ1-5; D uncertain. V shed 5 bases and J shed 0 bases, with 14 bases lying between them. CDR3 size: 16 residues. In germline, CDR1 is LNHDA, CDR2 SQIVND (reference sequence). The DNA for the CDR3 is TGTGCCAGTAGTTTTCGGTCTGGGAGTAGCAATCAGCCCCAGCATTTT. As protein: CASSFRSGSSNQPQHF.

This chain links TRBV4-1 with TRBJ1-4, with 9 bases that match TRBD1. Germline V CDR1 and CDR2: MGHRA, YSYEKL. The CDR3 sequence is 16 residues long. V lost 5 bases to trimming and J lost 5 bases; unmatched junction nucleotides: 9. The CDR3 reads CASSAEPGQGNEKLFF. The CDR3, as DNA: TGCGCCAGCAGCGCGGAGCCCGGACAGGGGAATGAAAAACTGTTTTTT.

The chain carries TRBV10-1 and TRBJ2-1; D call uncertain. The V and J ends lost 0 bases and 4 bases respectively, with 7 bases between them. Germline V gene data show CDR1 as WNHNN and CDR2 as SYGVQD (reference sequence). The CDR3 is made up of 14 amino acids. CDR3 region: CASSESLSYNEQFF. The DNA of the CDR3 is TGCGCCAGCAGTGAGTCGTTGAGTTACAATGAGCAGTTCTTC.

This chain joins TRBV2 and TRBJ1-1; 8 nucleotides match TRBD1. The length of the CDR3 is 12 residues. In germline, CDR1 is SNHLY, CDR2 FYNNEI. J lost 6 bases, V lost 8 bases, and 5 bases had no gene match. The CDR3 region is CASPQGAAEAFF. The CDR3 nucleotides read TGTGCCAGCCCCCAGGGGGCGGCTGAAGCTTTCTTT. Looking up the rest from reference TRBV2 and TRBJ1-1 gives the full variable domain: EPEVTQTPSHQVTQMGQEVILRCVPISNHLYFYWYRQILGQKVEFLVSFYNNEISEKSEIFDDQFSVERPDGSNFTLKIRSTKLEDSAMYFCASPQGAAEAFFGQGTRLTVV.

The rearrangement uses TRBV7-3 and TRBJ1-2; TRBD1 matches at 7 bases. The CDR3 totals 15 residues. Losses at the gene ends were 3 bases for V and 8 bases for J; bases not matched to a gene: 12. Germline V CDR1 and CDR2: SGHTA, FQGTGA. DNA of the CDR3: TGTGCCAGCAGCTTGTCCAGTCCCCAGGGGGGAGGCTACACCTTC. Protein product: CASSLSSPQGGGYTF.

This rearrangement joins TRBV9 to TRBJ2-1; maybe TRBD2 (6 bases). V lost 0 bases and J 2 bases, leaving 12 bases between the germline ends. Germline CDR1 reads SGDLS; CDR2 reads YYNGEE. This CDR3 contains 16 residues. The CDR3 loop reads CASSVEGGRTYNEQFF. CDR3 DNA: TGTGCCAGCAGCGTAGAAGGAGGGAGAACCTACAATGAGCAGTTCTTC.

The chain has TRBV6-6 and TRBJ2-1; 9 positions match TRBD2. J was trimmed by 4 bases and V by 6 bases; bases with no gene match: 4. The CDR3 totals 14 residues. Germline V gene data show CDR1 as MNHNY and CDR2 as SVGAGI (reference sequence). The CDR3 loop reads CASSGLALYNEQFF. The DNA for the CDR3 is TGTGCCAGCAGCGGACTAGCGCTTTACAATGAGCAGTTCTTC.

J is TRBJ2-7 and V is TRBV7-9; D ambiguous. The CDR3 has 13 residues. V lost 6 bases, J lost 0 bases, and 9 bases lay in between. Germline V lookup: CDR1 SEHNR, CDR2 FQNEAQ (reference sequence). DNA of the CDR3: TGTGCCAGCAGTCCGCTCAGCTCCTACGAGCAGTACTTC. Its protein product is CASSPLSSYEQYF.

This chain's CDR3 is CASSAGGGVQPQHF. The DNA of the CDR3 is TGTGCCAGCAGTGCAGGGGGTGGAGTTCAGCCCCAGCATTTT. The chain employs TRBV6-1 and TRBJ1-5; 7 bases are a match to TRBD1. V was pared by 4 bases and J by 6 bases, with 6 bases of the junction left unmatched. The germline V gene has CDR1 MNHNS and CDR2 SASEGT. The CDR3 sequence is 14 residues long.

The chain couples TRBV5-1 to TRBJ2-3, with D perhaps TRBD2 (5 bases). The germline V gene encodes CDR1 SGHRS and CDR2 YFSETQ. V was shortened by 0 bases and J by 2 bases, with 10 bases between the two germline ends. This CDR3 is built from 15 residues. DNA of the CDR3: TGCGCCAGCAGCTTGGGCGGGTCTAACACAGATACGCAGTATTTT. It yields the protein CASSLGGSNTDTQYF.

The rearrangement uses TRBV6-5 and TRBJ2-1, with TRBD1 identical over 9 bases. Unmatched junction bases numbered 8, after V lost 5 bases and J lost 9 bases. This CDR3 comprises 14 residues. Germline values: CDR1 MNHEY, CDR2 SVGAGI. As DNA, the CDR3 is TGTGCCAGCAGTCCTTGGGACAGGGATGCTGAGCAGTTCTTC. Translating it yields CASSPWDRDAEQFF.

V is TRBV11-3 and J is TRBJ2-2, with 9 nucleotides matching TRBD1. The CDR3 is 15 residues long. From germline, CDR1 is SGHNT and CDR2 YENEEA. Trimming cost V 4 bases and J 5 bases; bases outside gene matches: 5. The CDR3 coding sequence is TGTGCCAGCAGCTCGGGACAGGGTATGACCGGGGAGCTGTTTTTT. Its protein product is CASSSGQGMTGELFF.

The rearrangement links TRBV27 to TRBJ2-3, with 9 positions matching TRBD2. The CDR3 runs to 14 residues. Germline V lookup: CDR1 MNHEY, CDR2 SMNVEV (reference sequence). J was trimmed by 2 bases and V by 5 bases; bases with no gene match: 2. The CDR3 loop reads CASSIAGDTDTQYF. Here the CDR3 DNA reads TGTGCCAGCAGTATAGCGGGGGACACAGATACGCAGTATTTT.

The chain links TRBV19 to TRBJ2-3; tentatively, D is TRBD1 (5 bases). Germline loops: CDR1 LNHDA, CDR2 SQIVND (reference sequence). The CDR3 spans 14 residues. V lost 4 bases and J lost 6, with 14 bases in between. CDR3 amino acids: CASSKKMGHDTQYF. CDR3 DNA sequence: TGTGCCAGTAGTAAGAAAATGGGGCACGATACGCAGTATTTT.

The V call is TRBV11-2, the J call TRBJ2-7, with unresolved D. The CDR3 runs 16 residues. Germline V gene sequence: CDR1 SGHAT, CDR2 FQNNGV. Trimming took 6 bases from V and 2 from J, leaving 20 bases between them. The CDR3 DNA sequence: TGTGCCAGCAGAGGTGGCTTGCGGCGAAATACCTACGAGCAGTACTTC. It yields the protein CASRGGLRRNTYEQYF.

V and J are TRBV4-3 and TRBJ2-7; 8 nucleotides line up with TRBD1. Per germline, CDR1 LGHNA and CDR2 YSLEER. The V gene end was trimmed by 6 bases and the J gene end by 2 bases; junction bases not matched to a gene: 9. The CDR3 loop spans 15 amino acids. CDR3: CASRAGTGSPYEQYF. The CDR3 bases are TGCGCCAGCAGGGCCGGGACAGGATCCCCCTACGAGCAGTACTTC.

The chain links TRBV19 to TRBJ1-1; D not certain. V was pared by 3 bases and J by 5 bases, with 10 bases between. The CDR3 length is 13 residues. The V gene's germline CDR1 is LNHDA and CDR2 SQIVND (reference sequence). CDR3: CASSISGETEAFF. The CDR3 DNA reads TGTGCCAGTAGTATTTCCGGGGAAACTGAAGCTTTCTTT.

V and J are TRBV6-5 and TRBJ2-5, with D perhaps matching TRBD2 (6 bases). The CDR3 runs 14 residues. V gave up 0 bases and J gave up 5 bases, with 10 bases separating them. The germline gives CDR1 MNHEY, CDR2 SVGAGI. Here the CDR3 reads CASSYSSGVETQYF. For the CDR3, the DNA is TGTGCCAGCAGTTACTCCTCGGGAGTGGAGACCCAGTACTTC.

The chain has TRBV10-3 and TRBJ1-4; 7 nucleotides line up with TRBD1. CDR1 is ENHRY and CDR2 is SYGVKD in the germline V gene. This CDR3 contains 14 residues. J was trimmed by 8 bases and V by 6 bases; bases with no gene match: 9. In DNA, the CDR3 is TGTGCCATCAGCATCGACAGGGAGGCAGAAAAACTGTTTTTT. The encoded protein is CAISIDREAEKLFF.

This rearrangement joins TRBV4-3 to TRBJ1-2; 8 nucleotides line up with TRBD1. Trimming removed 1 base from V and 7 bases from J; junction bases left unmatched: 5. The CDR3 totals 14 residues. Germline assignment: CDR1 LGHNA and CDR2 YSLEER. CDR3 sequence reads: CASSQAGTGGGYTF. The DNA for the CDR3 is TGCGCCAGCAGCCAAGCCGGGACAGGCGGTGGCTACACCTTC.

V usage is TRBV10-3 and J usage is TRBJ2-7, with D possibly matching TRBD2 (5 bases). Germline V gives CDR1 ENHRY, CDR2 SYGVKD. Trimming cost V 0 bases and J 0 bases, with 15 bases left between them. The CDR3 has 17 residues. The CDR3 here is CAISESIPSGNSYEQYF. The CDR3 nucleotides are TGTGCCATCAGTGAGTCGATCCCCAGCGGAAACTCCTACGAGCAGTACTTC.

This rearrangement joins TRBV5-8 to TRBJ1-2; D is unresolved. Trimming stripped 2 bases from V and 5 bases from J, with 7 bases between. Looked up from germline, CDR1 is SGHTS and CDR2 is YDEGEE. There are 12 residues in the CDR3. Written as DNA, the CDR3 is TGTGCCAGCAGCTTCGACACTTATGGCTACACCTTC. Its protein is CASSFDTYGYTF. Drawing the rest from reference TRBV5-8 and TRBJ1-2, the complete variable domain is EAGVTQSPTHLIKTRGQQATLRCSPISGHTSVYWYQQALGLGLQFLLWYDEGEERNRGNFPPRFSGRQFPNYSSELNVNALELEDSALYLCASSFDTYGYTFGSGTRLTVV.

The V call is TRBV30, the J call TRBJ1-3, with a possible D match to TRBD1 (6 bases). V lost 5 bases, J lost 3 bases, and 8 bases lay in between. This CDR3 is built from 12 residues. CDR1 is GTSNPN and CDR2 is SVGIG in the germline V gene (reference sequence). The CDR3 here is CAWGTYGNTIYF. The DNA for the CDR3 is TGTGCCTGGGGGACATATGGAAACACCATATATTTT.

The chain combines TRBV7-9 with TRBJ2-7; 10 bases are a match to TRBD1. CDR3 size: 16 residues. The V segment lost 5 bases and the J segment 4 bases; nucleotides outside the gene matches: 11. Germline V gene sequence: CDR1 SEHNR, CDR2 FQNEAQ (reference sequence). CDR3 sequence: CASSTLRDRGFYEQYF. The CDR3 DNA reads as TGTGCCAGCAGCACTTTACGGGACAGGGGATTTTACGAGCAGTACTTC. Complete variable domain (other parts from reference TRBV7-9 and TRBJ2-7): DTGVSQNPRHKITKRGQNVTFRCDPISEHNRLYWYRQTLGQGPEFLTYFQNEAQLEKSRLLSDRFSAERPKGSFSTLEIQRTEQGDSAMYLCASSTLRDRGFYEQYFGPGTRLTVT.

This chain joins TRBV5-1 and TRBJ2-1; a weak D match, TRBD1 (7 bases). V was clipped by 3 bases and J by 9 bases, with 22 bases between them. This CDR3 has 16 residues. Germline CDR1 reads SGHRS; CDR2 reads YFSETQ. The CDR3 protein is CASSWNSAGGGGEQFF. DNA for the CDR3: TGCGCCAGCAGCTGGAACTCAGCAGGAGGGGGCGGTGAGCAGTTCTTC.

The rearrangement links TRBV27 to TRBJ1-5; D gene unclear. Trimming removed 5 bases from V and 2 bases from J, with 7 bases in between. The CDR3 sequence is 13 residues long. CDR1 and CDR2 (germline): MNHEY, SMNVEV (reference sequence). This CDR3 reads CASSLNRNQPQHF. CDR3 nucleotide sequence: TGTGCCAGCAGTCTAAATCGCAATCAGCCCCAGCATTTT.

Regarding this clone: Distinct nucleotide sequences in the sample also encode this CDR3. CDR3 bases: TGTGCCAGCAGTTCAACCGGGACGGGGGGCAGGGGCTACACCTTC. Protein sequence: CASSSTGTGGRGYTF. The chain has TRBV28 and TRBJ1-2; the D gene is possibly TRBD1 (6 bases). The CDR3 sequence is 15 residues long. CDR1 is MDHEN and CDR2 is SYDVKM in the germline V gene. The germline V and J ends were trimmed by 4 bases and 8 bases, with 20 bases remaining between them.

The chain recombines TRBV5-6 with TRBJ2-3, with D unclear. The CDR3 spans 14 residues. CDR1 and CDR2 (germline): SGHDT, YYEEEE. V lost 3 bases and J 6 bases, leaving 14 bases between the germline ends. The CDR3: CASSYDLEADTQYF. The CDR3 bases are TGTGCCAGCAGCTACGACCTAGAGGCGGATACGCAGTATTTT.